These 15 T cell receptor beta chains were all obtained from the same sample, sequenced in a study of blood T cell repertoires in COVID-19. TCRdb's table, derived via immunoSEQ multiplex PCR, lists solely in-frame clones and lacks some. The sample holds about 280,000 clones, approximately 86% seen once. Sequencing input: peripheral blood. These receptor sequences come from a man between 18 and 35 years old with active or convalescent COVID-19.

CDR3 nucleotide sequence: TGCGCCAGCAGCCGCAACGAGGACAGGTTATCCTACGAGCAGTACTTC. Encoded protein: CASSRNEDRLSYEQYF. The chain is built from TRBV4-1 and TRBJ2-7; 7 positions match TRBD1. CDR1 and CDR2 (germline): MGHRA, YSYEKL. The CDR3 covers 16 residues. Trimming at V came to 4 bases and at J to 1 base, leaving 10 bases not matched to a gene.

The rearrangement joins TRBV2 to TRBJ1-1, with 7 bases fitting TRBD1. Germline loops: CDR1 SNHLY, CDR2 FYNNEI. This CDR3 is built from 14 residues. J gave up 4 bases and V 6 bases, and 8 bases lay outside the gene matches. The CDR3 DNA sequence: TGTGCCAGCAGGGCAGGGGGATTGGGCACTGAAGCTTTCTTT. It translates to CASRAGGLGTEAFF.

The table lists this clone with a count of one. J is TRBJ1-2 and V is TRBV11-2, with D possibly TRBD1 on 6 matching bases. The CDR3 is 16 residues long. Looked up from germline, CDR1 is SGHAT and CDR2 is FQNNGV. V lost 4 bases and J lost 5, with 20 bases in between. The chain's CDR3 is CASSSLTRGGRYGYTF. The CDR3 bases are TGTGCCAGCAGCTCCTTAACCCGGGGGGGGCGTTATGGCTACACCTTC.

The gene calls are TRBV9 and TRBJ2-3, with 9 bases matching TRBD1. Per germline, CDR1 SGDLS and CDR2 YYNGEE. Trimming took 4 bases from V and 2 from J; bases not matched to a gene: 8. There are 16 residues in the CDR3. In nucleotides, the CDR3 is TGTGCCAGCAGCTCGCTGACAGGGGGGAACACAGATACGCAGTATTTT. Translated: CASSSLTGGNTDTQYF.

The rearrangement links TRBV15 to TRBJ1-1, with a weak D call TRBD1 (6 bases). The ends were cut back, 8 bases at V and 4 bases at J, with 14 bases in the middle. CDR1 and CDR2 from the germline V gene are LNHNV and YYDKDF (reference sequence). The CDR3 totals 13 residues. The chain's CDR3 is CATSQGTSTEAFF. CDR3 coding DNA: TGTGCCACCTCACAGGGTACAAGCACTGAAGCTTTCTTT.

The chain couples TRBV25-1 to TRBJ1-2; 7 bases align to TRBD1. With V trimmed by 2 bases and J by 4 bases, 7 bases remained unmatched. The germline V gene has CDR1 MGHDK and CDR2 SYGVNS. There are 15 residues in the CDR3. The CDR3 here is CASSEGGGGSYGYTF. The CDR3 nucleotides are TGTGCCAGCAGTGAAGGCGGAGGGGGCAGCTATGGCTACACCTTC.

The J gene is TRBJ1-3, the V gene TRBV12-5; D remains unclear. The CDR3 length is 16 residues. Germline CDR1 reads LGHNT; CDR2 reads FRNRAP. V was shortened by 0 bases and J by 0 bases, with 9 bases between the two germline ends. The CDR3 here is CASGLVQTSSGNTIYF. CDR3 DNA: TGTGCTAGTGGTTTGGTACAGACCAGCTCTGGAAACACCATATATTTT.

The gene calls are TRBV19 and TRBJ2-2; D is uncertain. Germline CDR1 reads LNHDA; CDR2 reads SQIVND (reference sequence). This CDR3 contains 15 residues. V was cut by 6 bases and J by 6 bases, with 17 bases left in between. This chain's CDR3 is CASSPDTPWSGELFF. CDR3 bases: TGTGCCAGTAGCCCCGACACGCCTTGGTCCGGGGAGCTGTTTTTT.

The chain links TRBV2 to TRBJ2-5, with 7 bases that match TRBD1. The CDR3 has 16 amino acids. V lost 5 bases and J lost 3; bases outside the gene matches: 12. Germline V gene lookup returns CDR1 SNHLY and CDR2 FYNNEI. CDR3: CASSNRRQGLKETQYF. CDR3 DNA sequence: TGTGCCAGCAGTAACCGAAGACAGGGATTGAAAGAGACCCAGTACTTC.

V gene TRBV6-4 combines with J gene TRBJ2-3, with TRBD2 matching over 8 bases. With V trimmed by 2 bases and J by 7 bases, 8 bases remained unmatched. CDR1 is MRHNA and CDR2 is SNTAGT in the germline V gene. The CDR3 length is 15 residues. CDR3 nucleotide sequence: TGTGCCAGCAGTGACGGGACTAGTGAGGTGAATACGCAGTATTTT. Protein: CASSDGTSEVNTQYF.

The chain is built from TRBV7-9 and TRBJ1-1; unclear D gene. The CDR3 length is 13 residues. V gave up 1 base and J gave up 1 base, with 4 bases separating them. Germline CDR1 SEHNR, CDR2 FQNEAQ (reference sequence). CDR3 nucleotide sequence: TGTGCCAGCAGCTTAGACAAGAACACTGAAGCTTTCTTT. Protein product: CASSLDKNTEAFF. The variable domain in full, with the rest retrieved from reference TRBV7-9 and TRBJ1-1, is DTGVSQNPRHKITKRGQNVTFRCDPISEHNRLYWYRQTLGQGPEFLTYFQNEAQLEKSRLLSDRFSAERPKGSFSTLEIQRTEQGDSAMYLCASSLDKNTEAFFGQGTRLTVV.

The V gene is TRBV6-5, the J gene TRBJ1-5, with D possibly TRBD1 on 5 matching bases. The length of the CDR3 is 13 residues. CDR1 is MNHEY and CDR2 is SVGAGI in the germline V gene. Trimming took 2 bases from V and 7 from J, leaving 9 bases between them. The CDR3 loop reads CASSYRGGQPQHF. The CDR3 coding sequence is TGTGCCAGCAGTTACAGGGGAGGACAGCCCCAGCATTTT.

This rearrangement joins TRBV4-1 to TRBJ1-3; 7 bases map to TRBD1. Germline assignment: CDR1 MGHRA and CDR2 YSYEKL. V was pared by 4 bases and J by 0 bases, with 6 bases of the junction left unmatched. The CDR3 contains 16 residues. This CDR3 reads CASSLRTGFSGNTIYF. In DNA, the CDR3 is TGCGCCAGCAGCCTTCGGACAGGTTTCTCTGGAAACACCATATATTTT.

CDR3 sequence: CASSPGTGLYGYTF. The CDR3 nucleotides are TGCGCCAGCAGCCCCGGGACAGGGCTCTATGGCTACACCTTC. The rearrangement links TRBV10-1 to TRBJ1-2; 9 bases fit TRBD1. CDR1 and CDR2 from the germline V gene are WNHNN and SYGVQD (reference sequence). This CDR3 has 14 residues. Trimming removed 6 bases from V and 4 bases from J; junction bases left unmatched: 6.

This sequence joins TRBV6-2 or TRBV6-3 and TRBJ2-1; 11 bases match TRBD2. The CDR3 covers 16 residues. Germline CDR1 is MNHEY and CDR2 is SVGEGT. Germline trimming cut 2 bases from V and 7 bases from J; bases unmatched to any gene: 7. As DNA, the CDR3 is TGTGCCAGCAGTTACCCCACTAGCGGGGGTTATAATGAGCAGTTCTTC. It is translated as CASSYPTSGGYNEQFF.